The 4 T cell receptor beta chains below come from one sample, sequenced in a study of cytomegalovirus exposure and HLA in healthy donors. Primers included in the PCR were 60 Vbeta and 13 Jbeta primers. Measured with immunoSEQ multiplex PCR; TCRdb has only the in-frame clones, and not every one. The table includes approximately 160,000 clones, approximately 79% detected once. Sequenced sample: PBMCs. These TCRs come from a human donor in good health.

This clone has a single count. The chain couples TRBV6-5 to TRBJ1-2, with a possible D match to TRBD1 (5 bases). The CDR3 consists of 13 residues. Between the trimmed V and J ends, which lost 5 bases and 8 bases, there was a span of 15 bases. Germline CDR1 is MNHEY and CDR2 is SVGAGI. CDR3 bases: TGTGCCAGCAGTAGAAGCCCAACAGGCGGCTACACCTTC. It yields the protein CASSRSPTGGYTF.

This clone was counted once. V usage is TRBV7-2 and J usage is TRBJ2-5; TRBD2 might be the D (6 bases). The CDR3 runs to 15 residues. The ends were cut back, 1 base at V and 4 bases at J, with 13 bases in the middle. Germline CDR1 is SGHTA and CDR2 is FQGNSA. CDR3 amino acids: CASSLDSRGTETQYF. The CDR3 nucleotides are TGTGCCAGCAGCTTAGATTCTCGGGGGACAGAGACCCAGTACTTC.

Worth noting for this clone: The identical CDR3 is also encoded by other nucleotide sequences in the sample. The chain is built from TRBV5-1 and TRBJ1-1, with a possible D match to TRBD1 (6 bases). CDR3 size: 13 residues. Germline loops: CDR1 SGHRS, CDR2 YFSETQ. V was cut by 0 bases and J by 8 bases, with 11 bases left in between. The CDR3 loop reads CASSLALGTEAFF. Here the CDR3 DNA reads TGCGCCAGCAGCTTGGCCCTTGGGACAGAAGCTTTCTTT.

This clone was seen a single time. The rearrangement uses TRBV9 and TRBJ2-7; 12 positions match TRBD1. The CDR3 covers 15 residues. From germline, CDR1 is SGDLS and CDR2 YYNGEE. Losses at the gene ends were 4 bases for V and 7 bases for J; bases not matched to a gene: 9. CDR3 sequence reads: CASSPSGTGGGEQYF. CDR3 DNA: TGTGCCAGCAGCCCCTCCGGGACAGGGGGCGGAGAGCAGTACTTC.